Below, 7 T cell receptor beta chains from the same sample are listed, as sequenced in a study of blood T cell repertoires in COVID-19. Repertoires were generated with immunoSEQ multiplex PCR, while TCRdb's copy carries only in-frame clones and drops some. Of 200,000 to 300,000 clones detected, roughly 91% appear once; the ten largest clones hold 8.8%. Sequenced material: PBMCs or T cells enriched from blood (not recorded which). The source of these receptors is a man in his forties or fifties who had recovered from COVID-19.

The gene calls are TRBV5-1 and TRBJ2-7, with D maybe TRBD1 (5 bases). Trimming took 5 bases from V and 3 from J, leaving 9 bases between them. Per germline, CDR1 SGHRS and CDR2 YFSETQ. This CDR3 has 12 amino acids. This CDR3 is CASRIDSYEQYF. The CDR3 nucleotides read TGCGCCAGCAGAATCGACAGCTACGAGCAGTACTTC.

J is TRBJ2-1 and V is TRBV6-6; TRBD2 matches 10 bases. The germline gives CDR1 MNHNY, CDR2 SVGAGI (reference sequence). Trimming removed 5 bases from V and 5 bases from J; junction bases left unmatched: 6. This CDR3 is built from 15 residues. For the CDR3, the DNA is TGTGCCAGCAGTCCCCGTACTAGCGGGAACAATGAGCAGTTCTTC. Translating it yields CASSPRTSGNNEQFF.

The chain links TRBV6-5 to TRBJ1-2, with D possibly being TRBD1 (6 bases). This CDR3 has 13 residues. Trimming cost V 2 bases and J 8 bases, with 12 bases left between them. Germline V gene lookup returns CDR1 MNHEY and CDR2 SVGAGI. This CDR3 reads CASSYEGGSGYTF. Here the CDR3 DNA reads TGTGCCAGCAGTTACGAAGGGGGTAGCGGCTACACCTTC.

There are a few counts of this clone. This rearrangement joins TRBV9 to TRBJ2-7, with TRBD2 matching 7 bases. Germline CDR1 reads SGDLS; CDR2 reads YYNGEE. CDR3 size: 14 residues. The V and J ends lost 3 bases and 7 bases, in that order; junction bases with no gene match: 10. The CDR3 DNA sequence: TGTGCCAGCAGCGCCCTTGGTCGGGGAGGGGAGCAGTACTTC. Translated, it gives CASSALGRGGEQYF.

This clone appeared once. The chain uses TRBV29-1 and TRBJ2-3, with TRBD1 matching 7 bases. V trimming: 6 bases; J trimming: 3 bases; junction bases outside the gene matches: 9. CDR3 length equals 14 residues. Germline CDR1 SQVTM, CDR2 ANQGSEA. CDR3 bases: TGCAGCGTCACGCCGACAGGGAAAACAGATACGCAGTATTTT. The encoded protein is CSVTPTGKTDTQYF.

The chain uses TRBV11-2 and TRBJ1-6; perhaps TRBD1 as D (6 bases). The CDR3 extends over 15 amino acids. V gave up 1 base and J gave up 9 bases, with 13 bases separating them. CDR1 SGHAT and CDR2 FQNNGV come from the germline V gene. CDR3 sequence: CASSLVYRASSPLHF. The CDR3 DNA reads TGTGCCAGCAGCTTAGTTTACAGGGCGAGTTCACCCCTCCACTTT.

The chain carries TRBV9 and TRBJ2-7; tentatively, D is TRBD2 (7 bases). V was clipped by 0 bases and J by 5 bases, with 18 bases between them. The CDR3 extends over 16 amino acids. Germline lookup yields CDR1 SGDLS and CDR2 YYNGEE. CDR3 in DNA: TGTGCCAGCAGCGTAGGGGAGGGGGTGCGGAGCAACGAGCAGTACTTC. Residues: CASSVGEGVRSNEQYF.